Listed below are T cell receptor beta chains from one sample, sequenced in a study of T cell responses to AZD1222 COVID-19 vaccine. Assay used: immunoSEQ multiplex PCR; TCRdb lists only in-frame clones, some missing. The sample contains 100,000 or so clones, roughly nine tenths of which appear only once. This specimen consisted of peripheral blood, obtained on day 0 of AZD1222 vaccination. Every receptor here comes from an adult in good health. Both conserved end residues are trimmed from each CDR3.

v_gene: TRBV28
j_gene: TRBJ2-7
CDR3aa: ASSGRVLSYEQY

v_gene: TRBV7-8
j_gene: TRBJ1-3
CDR3aa: ASSLARDSENPY

v_gene: TRBV5-1
j_gene: TRBJ1-1
CDR3aa: ASSFPENTEAF

v_gene: TRBV5-4
j_gene: TRBJ2-5
CDR3aa: ASSLETGVETQY

v_gene: TRBV18
j_gene: TRBJ2-3
CDR3aa: ASSPGGGSIADTQY

v_gene: TRBV5-1
j_gene: TRBJ2-7
CDR3aa: ASSLDTSSYEQY

v_gene: TRBV4-2
j_gene: TRBJ2-5
CDR3aa: ASSQGPGLAQETQY

v_gene: TRBV10-2
j_gene: TRBJ2-1
CDR3aa: ASSALGNGIYNEQF

v_gene: TRBV10-2
j_gene: TRBJ1-6
CDR3aa: ASSQQQYSPLH

v_gene: TRBV3-1/TRBV3-2
j_gene: TRBJ1-2
CDR3aa: ASSQGQGYGYT

v_gene: TRBV28
j_gene: TRBJ2-7
CDR3aa: ASSSLAGGPYEQY

v_gene: TRBV28
j_gene: TRBJ1-2
CDR3aa: ASSLPVFDRDYGYT

v_gene: TRBV7-9
j_gene: TRBJ1-6
CDR3aa: ASSLDPGGDSPLH

v_gene: TRBV4-1
j_gene: TRBJ2-3
CDR3aa: ASSQDSPSTDTQY

v_gene: TRBV28
j_gene: TRBJ1-1
CDR3aa: ASSWGGGRRTEAF